This T cell receptor (beta chain) is drawn from a study of T cells in Graves' hyperthyroidism and ophthalmopathy. Study-wide results and limits: From stable hyperthyroidism, ophthalmopathy was set apart by a 13 V-J model.

This clonotype was found many times. Antigen specificity is unknown. Amplification yielded TCR beta CDR3 regions, with RNA transcripts as the source. In the first-round RT-PCR of the TCR CDR3, the HTBI primer set was used. TCRdb called the multiplex PCR reads again in MiXCR, with one record for every CDR3 protein. The data contain around 600,000 distinct CDR3 sequences, approximately 42% of them singletons. CDR1 MGHDK and CDR2 SYGVNS come from the germline V gene. The CDR3 covers 13 residues. Losses at the gene ends were 4 bases for V and 3 bases for J; bases not matched to a gene: 1. The chain has TRBV25-1 and TRBJ2-7; 9 positions match TRBD1. The sample was peripheral blood or thyroid tissue (not recorded which). This sequence was found in an adult man with Graves' disease, either hyperthyroidism or ophthalmopathy (not recorded which). Here the CDR3 reads CASSGTGDYEQYF. The CDR3 DNA reads as TGTGCCAGCAGTGGGACAGGGGACTACGAGCAGTACTTC.